This TCR beta chain appears in the sequencing data of a study of shared clonotypes between healthy human individuals. The CDR3 covers 15 residues. From germline, CDR1 is SGHAT and CDR2 FQNNGV. V dropped 5 bases and J dropped 1 base, with 12 bases sitting between them. Study conclusions and caveats: What rarefaction showed was incomplete sorted-subset sequencing despite large depth.

With respect to this clone: What it binds is not known.

Profiling relied on immunoSEQ multiplex PCR, and the TCRdb table lists in-frame clones only, not all of them. The table lists a few million clones, around 94% of them singletons. J is TRBJ1-5 and V is TRBV11-2; D is unclear. The TCR originated in a man younger than 35 in good health. The sample was naive CD4+ T cells sorted from blood. Subset in this sample: CD45RA+ positively selected. CDR3: CASSPGVSSNQPQHF. In nucleotides, the CDR3 is TGTGCCAGCAGCCCCGGGGTGTCGAGCAATCAGCCCCAGCATTTT.